The 8 T cell receptor beta chains below all came from one sample that was sequenced in a study of OX40 agonist ivuxolimab in advanced cancers. Assay: immunoSEQ multiplex PCR; the TCRdb copy retains only in-frame clones and omits some. The table lists 50,000 to 55,000 clones, approximately 91% of them singletons. Sequencing used CD4+ or CD8+ T cells sorted from blood, obtained in a trial of the OX40 agonist ivuxolimab. The source of these receptors is an adult with an advanced solid tumor such as melanoma, head and neck, liver or kidney cancer.

The chain carries TRBV7-2 and TRBJ2-7, with a weak D call TRBD1 (5 bases). The CDR3 runs to 15 residues. Germline CDR1 reads SGHTA; CDR2 reads FQGNSA. The V gene lost 1 base and the J gene lost 3 bases, with 13 bases spanning the gap. CDR3 DNA sequence: TGTGCCAGCAGCTTAGGGTGGGGCAGGGACTACGAGCAGTACTTC. Its protein is CASSLGWGRDYEQYF.

The chain combines TRBV2 with TRBJ2-5, with D possibly TRBD1 on 6 matching bases. This CDR3 has 13 amino acids. V shed 10 bases and J shed 6 bases, with 18 bases lying between them. Germline assignment: CDR1 SNHLY and CDR2 FYNNEI. DNA of the CDR3: TGTGCCACCGAAGAGAACAGGGAAAAGACCCAGTACTTC. Its protein is CATEENREKTQYF.

In this sample, this clone turned up once. The chain recombines TRBV5-1 with TRBJ1-6; D gene ambiguous. V was pared by 4 bases and J by 6 bases, with 11 bases between. This CDR3 comprises 14 residues. Per germline, CDR1 SGHRS and CDR2 YFSETQ. CDR3 region: CASSGSASNSPLHF. DNA for the CDR3: TGCGCCAGCAGCGGGTCAGCTTCTAATTCACCCCTCCACTTT.

The rearrangement uses TRBV19 and TRBJ1-5; D is perhaps TRBD1 (5 bases). The germline V and J ends were trimmed by 5 bases and 4 bases, with 15 bases remaining between them. Looked up from germline, CDR1 is LNHDA and CDR2 is SQIVND (reference sequence). CDR3 length equals 15 residues. The CDR3 is CASSQAGSRNQPQHF. CDR3 nucleotide sequence: TGTGCCAGTAGTCAGGCAGGGAGTAGGAATCAGCCCCAGCATTTT.

V usage is TRBV2 and J usage is TRBJ1-3, with D possibly being TRBD1 (6 bases). The CDR3 runs to 13 residues. Trimming shortened V by 8 bases and J by 4 bases, and 12 bases separated the two germline ends. The V gene's germline CDR1 is SNHLY and CDR2 FYNNEI. CDR3 amino acids: CASAPTGGNTIYF. DNA of the CDR3: TGTGCCAGCGCCCCGACAGGAGGAAACACCATATATTTT. Drawing the rest from reference TRBV2 and TRBJ1-3, the complete variable domain is EPEVTQTPSHQVTQMGQEVILRCVPISNHLYFYWYRQILGQKVEFLVSFYNNEISEKSEIFDDQFSVERPDGSNFTLKIRSTKLEDSAMYFCASAPTGGNTIYFGEGSWLTVV.

This clone was seen just once. The chain couples TRBV5-1 to TRBJ2-1; tentatively, D is TRBD2 (5 bases). The germline gives CDR1 SGHRS, CDR2 YFSETQ. The CDR3 is made up of 15 amino acids. Trimming shortened V by 9 bases and J by 0 bases, and 16 bases separated the two germline ends. The CDR3 loop reads CATHPGGSSYNEQFF. CDR3 bases: TGCGCCACCCACCCGGGTGGGAGCTCCTACAATGAGCAGTTCTTC. The full variable domain, rest sourced from reference TRBV5-1 and TRBJ2-1, is KAGVTQTPRYLIKTRGQQVTLSCSPISGHRSVSWYQQTPGQGLQFLFEYFSETQRNKGNFPGRFSGRQFSNSRSEMNVSTLELGDSALYLCATHPGGSSYNEQFFGPGTRLTVL.

The chain employs TRBV5-5 and TRBJ2-3; D unclear. This CDR3 has 12 amino acids. Per germline, CDR1 SGHKS and CDR2 YYEKEE (reference sequence). V gave up 6 bases and J gave up 4 bases, with 9 bases separating them. The CDR3 nucleotides are TGTGCCAGCATTCCGGGTTCAGATACGCAGTATTTT. It yields the protein CASIPGSDTQYF.

V gene TRBV11-2 combines with J gene TRBJ2-1; 7 nucleotides align to TRBD2. Germline CDR1 is SGHAT and CDR2 is FQNNGV. J lost 0 bases, V lost 5 bases, and 4 bases had no gene match. There are 15 residues in the CDR3. This CDR3 reads CASSRGGSSYNEQFF. CDR3 nucleotide sequence: TGTGCCAGCAGCAGGGGAGGGAGCTCCTACAATGAGCAGTTCTTC.